This T cell receptor beta chain was sequenced for a study of T cell repertoires in cytomegalovirus infection. On the study more broadly: Recently identified HLA-C-restricted and well-studied HLA-B-restricted CMV epitopes were used. TCR beta signatures that were public indicated CMV infection and matching HLA type.

This clonotype has a handful of counts. The target antigen is unknown. Germline V CDR1 and CDR2: SGHDT, YYEEEE. J was trimmed by 8 bases and V by 5 bases; bases with no gene match: 7. The CDR3 sequence is 13 residues long. Study-level findings and limits: Adding up the frequency of public TCR beta families identified people who carried CMV plus the relevant HLA.

TCRdb called the reads again in MiXCR, with one record for every CDR3 protein. The data contain about 740,000 distinct CDR3 sequences, around 35% of them singletons. V usage is TRBV5-6 and J usage is TRBJ2-1; 7 bases are a match to TRBD2. The sequence derives from a human donor in good health (CMV status not recorded). Some clones in this sample may be carry-over from other donors' samples. The source material was cultured PBMCs, sampled from culture after CMV antigen stimulation. The CDR3 nucleotides read TGTGCCAGCAGGGTTGGCGGGAGCCATGAGCAGTTCTTC. This translates into CASRVGGSHEQFF.